The present T cell receptor beta chain was sequenced within a study of T cell changes during pregnancy in multiple sclerosis. V lost 6 bases to trimming and J lost 2 bases, with 14 bases between them. Germline values: CDR1 SNHLY, CDR2 FYNNEI. This CDR3 spans 15 amino acids. Using immunoSEQ multiplex PCR, the repertoire was profiled, and TCRdb retains in-frame clones only, with some absent. The data show approximately 97,000 clones, 91% seen once. V is TRBV2 and J is TRBJ1-5; possibly TRBD1 for D (6 bases). Specimen: peripheral blood, collected after pregnancy. This sequence originates from a female donor in good health, enrolled as a control in a pregnancy study. The CDR3 reads CASRNRDIRNQPQHF. CDR3 DNA sequence: TGTGCCAGCAGGAACCGGGACATTCGCAATCAGCCCCAGCATTTT.